One sample yielded the 20 T cell receptor beta chains listed below, sequenced in a study of OX40 agonist ivuxolimab in advanced cancers. Libraries were prepared by immunoSEQ multiplex PCR; TCRdb keeps only in-frame clonotypes and omits some of them. The sample shows more than 50,000 clones, roughly 80% of them seen only once. Sample: CD4+ or CD8+ T cells sorted from blood, taken in a trial of the OX40 agonist ivuxolimab. These receptors were taken from an adult with an advanced solid tumor such as melanoma, head and neck, liver or kidney cancer.

The gene calls are TRBV7-2 and TRBJ1-5, with TRBD1 as a possible D gene (5 bases). The ends were cut back, 4 bases at V and 5 bases at J, with 12 bases in the middle. The CDR3 has 14 residues. CDR1 is SGHTA, CDR2 FQGNSA, per germline. CDR3 sequence (DNA): TGTGCCAGCAGCTCGATCTGGGGGGATCAGCCCCAGCATTTT. Protein: CASSSIWGDQPQHF.

The V call is TRBV5-6, the J call TRBJ1-2, with TRBD1 as a possible D gene (5 bases). The CDR3 consists of 14 residues. Trimming stripped 3 bases from V and 4 bases from J, with 13 bases between. The germline V gene encodes CDR1 SGHDT and CDR2 YYEEEE. CDR3 in DNA: TGTGCCAGCAGCTCCCGGGACGGGTCCTATGGCTACACCTTC. Translating it yields CASSSRDGSYGYTF.

This chain joins TRBV6-5 and TRBJ1-2, with D perhaps matching TRBD1 (5 bases). Germline CDR1 and CDR2: MNHEY and SVGAGI. V lost 0 bases and J lost 8, with 19 bases in between. CDR3 length equals 16 residues. The CDR3 reads CASSYSRGAQGEGYTF. As DNA, the CDR3 is TGTGCCAGCAGTTACTCGAGAGGGGCCCAAGGCGAAGGCTACACCTTC.

This sequence joins TRBV7-9 and TRBJ1-2; 9 bases are a match to TRBD1. Trimming removed 6 bases from V and 4 bases from J; junction bases left unmatched: 12. CDR1 and CDR2 (germline): SEHNR, FQNEAQ (reference sequence). The CDR3 runs to 16 residues. This chain's CDR3 is CASSLQGASWGYGYTF. CDR3 in DNA: TGTGCCAGCAGTTTACAGGGGGCATCTTGGGGCTATGGCTACACCTTC.

This chain joins TRBV7-2 and TRBJ2-3, with 9 bases that match TRBD2. Germline assignment: CDR1 SGHTA and CDR2 FQGNSA. The CDR3 runs 14 residues. Trimming took 6 bases from V and 2 from J; bases not matched to a gene: 3. The CDR3, as DNA: TGTGCCAGCAGGAGCGGGGGGTCCACAGATACGCAGTATTTT. Translating gives CASRSGGSTDTQYF.

This clone was found once. V usage is TRBV6-5 and J usage is TRBJ2-5; TRBD1 might be the D (5 bases). This CDR3 contains 14 residues. Per the germline V gene, CDR1 is MNHEY and CDR2 is SVGAGI. V was cut by 5 bases and J by 1 base, with 11 bases left in between. The DNA of the CDR3 is TGTGCCAGCAGTGATCGGACAACCCAAGAGACCCAGTACTTC. Translated, it gives CASSDRTTQETQYF.

The chain is built from TRBV2 and TRBJ2-5; TRBD2 aligns across 7 bases. The CDR3 has 16 amino acids. Germline assignment: CDR1 SNHLY and CDR2 FYNNEI. V dropped 7 bases and J dropped 5; count of bases not matched to a gene: 16. The CDR3 DNA sequence: TGTGCCAGCACGCGGGAGTCAAGTGGTGTGCGTGAGACCCAGTACTTC. Its translation: CASTRESSGVRETQYF.

The chain combines TRBV30 with TRBJ2-7; D is tentatively TRBD1 or TRBD2 (6 bases each). The CDR3 has 15 amino acids. Trimming removed 3 bases at V and 2 bases at J, with 17 bases between. Germline CDR1 and CDR2: GTSNPN and SVGIG (reference sequence). CDR3 loop: CAWSTPGAATYEQYF. CDR3 sequence (DNA): TGTGCCTGGAGCACCCCGGGGGCGGCCACCTACGAGCAGTACTTC. The full variable domain, with the rest looked up from reference TRBV30 and TRBJ2-7, is SQTIHQWPATLVQPVGSPLSLECTVEGTSNPNLYWYRQAAGRGLQLLFYSVGIGQISSEVPQNLSASRPQDRQFILSSKKLLLSDSGFYLCAWSTPGAATYEQYFGPGTRLTVT.

V gene TRBV19 combines with J gene TRBJ1-2, with 7 positions matching TRBD1. Germline-derived CDR1 and CDR2 are LNHDA and SQIVND (reference sequence). The CDR3 runs to 13 residues. V shed 4 bases, J shed 4 bases, and the junction held 3 bases outside the gene matches. The CDR3 loop is CASSRTGPYGYTF. DNA of the CDR3: TGTGCCAGTAGTAGGACAGGCCCCTATGGCTACACCTTC.

V is TRBV28 and J is TRBJ1-2; possible D gene TRBD1, 6 bases. Deletions cut 8 bases from V and 7 bases from J, with 20 bases between. The germline V gene has CDR1 MDHEN and CDR2 SYDVKM. The CDR3 contains 14 residues. For the CDR3, the DNA is TGTGCCAGCTATAAGGGGGGACCCTTCCGTGGCTACACCTTC. This gives the protein CASYKGGPFRGYTF.

In its sample, this clone was seen a few times. The chain is built from TRBV2 and TRBJ2-7; possible D gene TRBD2, 6 bases. CDR3 length: 13 residues. The germline V gene has CDR1 SNHLY and CDR2 FYNNEI. V dropped 7 bases and J dropped 2 bases, with 12 bases sitting between them. The CDR3 DNA sequence: TGTGCCAGCACCGCGGGAACCACCTACGAGCAGTACTTC. Its protein is CASTAGTTYEQYF. Full variable domain (outside the CDR3, taken from reference TRBV2 and TRBJ2-7): EPEVTQTPSHQVTQMGQEVILRCVPISNHLYFYWYRQILGQKVEFLVSFYNNEISEKSEIFDDQFSVERPDGSNFTLKIRSTKLEDSAMYFCASTAGTTYEQYFGPGTRLTVT.

The rearrangement links TRBV7-9 to TRBJ2-1; 7 bases map to TRBD2. V was pared by 1 base and J by 5 bases, with 17 bases of the junction left unmatched. The V gene's germline CDR1 is SEHNR and CDR2 FQNEAQ (reference sequence). This CDR3 comprises 19 residues. CDR3 region: CASSLVSRLPISGDNEQFF. The DNA of the CDR3 is TGTGCCAGCAGCTTAGTGTCAAGACTCCCCATCAGCGGGGACAATGAGCAGTTCTTC. The entire variable domain, with the rest obtained from reference TRBV7-9 and TRBJ2-1, is as follows: DTGVSQNPRHKITKRGQNVTFRCDPISEHNRLYWYRQTLGQGPEFLTYFQNEAQLEKSRLLSDRFSAERPKGSFSTLEIQRTEQGDSAMYLCASSLVSRLPISGDNEQFFGPGTRLTVL.

The chain carries TRBV9 and TRBJ1-4, with a possible D match to TRBD1 (5 bases). The CDR3 extends over 17 amino acids. The V end lost 4 bases, the J end lost 1 base, and 17 bases lay between the germline ends. Germline loops: CDR1 SGDLS, CDR2 YYNGEE. CDR3 in amino acids: CASSSTSVGETNEKLFF. As DNA, the CDR3 is TGTGCCAGCAGCTCAACATCGGTAGGGGAAACTAATGAAAAACTGTTTTTT.

This clone was found a few times. V and J are TRBV30 and TRBJ1-2; D is ambiguous. V was cut by 0 bases and J by 7 bases, with 6 bases left in between. The CDR3 has 11 amino acids. Germline-derived CDR1 and CDR2 are GTSNPN and SVGIG (reference sequence). The CDR3 region is CAWSVGTGYTF. The CDR3 nucleotides read TGTGCCTGGAGTGTAGGCACTGGCTACACCTTC.

This chain uses TRBV11-3 with TRBJ1-3, with D unclear. Trimming left V 5 bases short and J 0 bases short, with 20 bases between. The CDR3 contains 18 residues. The germline gives CDR1 SGHNT, CDR2 YENEEA. This CDR3 reads CASSPPCRKWSSGNTIYF. The CDR3 DNA follows: TGTGCCAGCAGCCCTCCTTGCCGTAAATGGAGCTCTGGAAACACCATATATTTT.

The J gene is TRBJ1-4, the V gene TRBV25-1, with a tentative D call TRBD1 (5 bases). Germline V gene sequence: CDR1 MGHDK, CDR2 SYGVNS. The CDR3 runs 14 residues. The V end lost 2 bases, the J end lost 11 bases, and 15 bases lay between the germline ends. The CDR3 loop reads CASSEAGQGGKLFF. Written as DNA, the CDR3 is TGTGCCAGCAGTGAAGCCGGGCAGGGAGGGAAACTGTTTTTT.

The chain recombines TRBV7-6 with TRBJ1-1; 8 bases align to TRBD1. After removal of 8 bases from V and 4 bases from J, the junction contained 6 bases not matched to a gene. CDR3 length: 13 amino acids. CDR1 is SGHVS and CDR2 is FNYEAQ in the germline V gene. The CDR3 nucleotides are TGTGCCAGCTGGACAGGGTCGGCCACTGAAGCTTTCTTT. It yields the protein CASWTGSATEAFF.

This rearrangement joins TRBV19 to TRBJ1-2, with 7 positions matching TRBD1. There are 14 residues in the CDR3. The ends lost 5 bases at V and 2 bases at J; junction bases unmatched: 5. Germline CDR1 is LNHDA and CDR2 is SQIVND (reference sequence). The CDR3 DNA reads as TGTGCCAGTAGTCCGGGACAGTCAAACTATGGCTACACCTTC. Translating it yields CASSPGQSNYGYTF.

The gene calls are TRBV29-1 and TRBJ2-7, with D possibly matching TRBD2 (6 bases). Germline V gene lookup returns CDR1 SQVTM and CDR2 ANQGSEA. V was pared by 3 bases and J by 0 bases, with 9 bases between. There are 13 residues in the CDR3. CDR3 sequence reads: CSVEVSGSYEQYF. DNA of the CDR3: TGCAGCGTTGAGGTTAGCGGCTCCTACGAGCAGTACTTC.

This chain connects TRBV7-2 to TRBJ1-2, with D possibly being TRBD1 (6 bases). The CDR3 is 15 residues long. Germline assignment: CDR1 SGHTA and CDR2 FQGNSA. V was pared by 5 bases and J by 6 bases, with 19 bases between. The CDR3 is CASSRTATTIDGYTF. The CDR3 region has the DNA TGTGCCAGCAGCAGGACAGCGACCACTATAGATGGCTACACCTTC.